These T cell receptor beta chains were read from a single sample in a study of blood T cells in healthy people across ages. Via MiXCR, TCRdb re-called the 5' RACE reads, giving one row per CDR3 protein. The data contain approximately 1,100,000 distinct CDR3 sequences, 40% to 45% of them singletons. The sequenced material came from blood. These receptor sequences come from a woman aged 55-69 years in good health. The CDR3 runs from the conserved cysteine through the conserved F or W. The D gene is left open where the match is weak. Expanded clones get a size class; other rows say once, few or many, or leave the size out.

>TRBD2|.|TRBV24-1|TRBJ2-1
CATSEGLAVDEQFF
TGTGCCACCAGTGAAGGACTAGCGGTGGATGAGCAGTTCTTC
>.|few|TRBV6-5|TRBJ1-2
CASTDGKGYTF
TGTGCCAGCACAGACGGGAAGGGCTACACCTTC
>TRBD2|.|TRBV7-8|TRBJ2-7
CASSLPGTSGNEQYF
TGCGCCAGCAGCTTACCCGGGACTAGCGGGAACGAGCAGTACTTC
>TRBD2|.|TRBV3-1|TRBJ2-7
CASSQAASGNEQYF
TGTGCCAGCAGCCAAGCGGCTAGCGGGAACGAGCAGTACTTC
>TRBD2|.|TRBV3-1|TRBJ2-1
CASSDPELAGVNEQFF
TGTGCCAGCAGCGACCCGGAACTAGCGGGAGTCAATGAGCAGTTCTTC
>TRBD1|.|TRBV5-4|TRBJ1-2
CASSLVGQEWNGYTF
TGTGCCAGCAGCTTGGTAGGACAGGAGTGGAATGGCTACACCTTC
>TRBD2|.|TRBV6-6|TRBJ2-3
CASVAGSTDTQYF
TGTGCCAGCGTAGCGGGGAGCACAGATACGCAGTATTTT
>.|few|TRBV9|TRBJ2-1
CASSVDSSYNEQFF
TGTGCCAGCAGCGTGGATAGCTCCTACAATGAGCAGTTCTTC
>TRBD1|many|TRBV28|TRBJ2-7
CASSSGTGMDYEQYF
TGTGCCAGCAGTTCCGGGACAGGGATGGACTACGAGCAGTACTTC
>.|few|TRBV28|TRBJ2-7
CASRRGGRGYEQYF
TGTGCCAGCAGACGCGGCGGACGGGGCTACGAGCAGTACTTC
>.|.|TRBV6-2/TRBV6-3|TRBJ2-7
CASSYSKIPNEAGQYF
TGTGCCAGCAGTTACTCGAAGATCCCTAACGAGGCGGGGCAGTACTTC
>.|few|TRBV12-3/TRBV12-4|TRBJ2-1
CASSSGLQRQFF
TGTGCCAGCAGTTCCGGGCTGCAAAGGCAGTTCTTC
>.|.|TRBV12-3/TRBV12-4|TRBJ2-1
CASSFGGSETQFF
TGTGCCAGCAGTTTCGGGGGCTCAGAGACCCAGTTCTTC
>TRBD2|.|TRBV15|TRBJ2-3
CATSREELAGGWGLPDTQYF
TGTGCCACCAGCAGAGAGGAGCTAGCGGGAGGGTGGGGACTCCCAGATACGCAGTATTTT
>.|few|TRBV20-1|TRBJ2-7
CSALGTPSYEQYF
TGCAGTGCGCTAGGGACTCCCTCCTACGAGCAGTACTTC
>.|few|TRBV6-6|TRBJ2-5
CASTKGTAQGLGETQYF
TGTGCCAGCACCAAGGGCACCGCGCAGGGATTGGGAGAGACCCAGTACTTC